This TCR beta chain emerged from a study of blood T cell repertoires in COVID-19. On the study more broadly: Samples of COVID-19 (acute and convalescent) were obtained from the United States, Italy and Spain. The cDNA or gDNA used as material had been derived from T cells, B-cell-depleted T cells, or PBMCs.

Study processing details: Researchers report that nucleated cell counts were estimated from reference gene primer amplification. TCRdb's table, derived via immunoSEQ multiplex PCR, lists solely in-frame clones and lacks some. Clone size and the V and J calls come from that table; the DNA yielded D and trimming. The sample consists of about 480,000 clones, approximately 90% of them appearing once. The CDR3 spans 13 residues. Germline V gene data show CDR1 as LNHDA and CDR2 as SQIVND (reference sequence). Deletions cut 3 bases from V and 1 base from J, with 6 bases between. The V and J genes are TRBV19 and TRBJ2-5, with a possible D match to TRBD1 (6 bases). The origin of this receptor is a woman in her 30s with acute or convalescent COVID-19. The specimen sequenced was peripheral blood. CDR3 residues: CASSIRGQETQYF. CDR3 DNA: TGTGCCAGTAGTATCAGGGGCCAAGAGACCCAGTACTTC.